This T cell receptor beta chain stems from a study of cytomegalovirus exposure and HLA in healthy donors. Whole-study findings and limits: The authors later found HLA-associated TCR beta chains more clonally expanded than equally common others.

Worth noting for this clone: Its matching antigen is unknown.

Trimming removed 5 bases at V and 4 bases at J, with 23 bases between. The CDR3 sequence is 17 residues long. Germline V gives CDR1 KGHSY, CDR2 FQNENV. Likely unrecorded immune exposures existed in these nominally healthy donors. PCR was performed using 60 Vbeta and 13 Jbeta primers. The data were produced by immunoSEQ multiplex PCR, yet TCRdb's version contains in-frame clones alone and is incomplete. The sample comprises 150,000 to 200,000 clones, roughly 71% of which are singletons, and less than 9% rests with the top ten. The rearrangement links TRBV16 to TRBJ1-2; D remains unclear. Sequencing was carried out using PBMCs. The sequence was obtained from a male donor in good health and CMV-seropositive. The CDR3 DNA is TGTGCCAGCAGCTCAAATCGGGGAGACATTAGCCTCTATGGCTACACCTTC. Protein product: CASSSNRGDISLYGYTF.